One TCR beta chain is described in this entry. TCRdb processed the RT-PCR reads anew with MiXCR; each CDR3 protein has one entry. The repertoire includes about 680,000 distinct CDR3 sequences, approximately 14% of them detected once, and 3.6% sits in the top ten. Per the germline V gene, CDR1 is SGHKS and CDR2 is YYEKEE (reference sequence). This CDR3 contains 15 residues. With 7 bases clipped from V and 3 bases from J, the junction kept 9 bases outside the gene matches. J is TRBJ2-3 and V is TRBV5-5; 9 positions match TRBD2. The sequence derives from a female donor in good health, serving as a healthy control. Sequenced sample: memory CD4+ T cells from blood. The CDR3 loop reads CASCAPAGGTDTQYF. The CDR3 bases are TGTGCCAGCTGCGCCCCAGCGGGAGGAACAGATACGCAGTATTTT.